This T cell receptor (beta chain) was sequenced for a study of cytomegalovirus exposure and HLA in healthy donors. This PCR relied on a set of 60 Vbeta primers and 13 Jbeta primers. Sequencing used immunoSEQ multiplex PCR; TCRdb keeps in-frame clones, though not all of them. Counted here are 150,000 to 200,000 clones, just under 80% occurring once; the ten biggest clones make up approximately 5.4%. The germline gives CDR1 MDHEN, CDR2 SYDVKM. The CDR3 loop spans 15 amino acids. Unmatched junction bases numbered 10, after V lost 3 bases and J lost 8 bases. The clonotype originates from a woman in her thirties in good health and CMV-seropositive. The rearrangement joins TRBV28 to TRBJ2-1, with 7 bases aligning to TRBD1. Sequencing was done on a sample of PBMCs. The CDR3 DNA is TGTGCCAGCAGTTTCCGGAACAGGGGACGGCATGAGCAGTTCTTC. Translation gives CASSFRNRGRHEQFF.